The rows below give T cell receptor beta chains drawn from one sample of a study of blood T cells in healthy people across ages. TCRdb re-called the 5' RACE reads through MiXCR, storing one row per CDR3 protein. The sample has 800,000 or so distinct CDR3 sequences, around 25% seen once; the top ten hold approximately 3.7%. These data were also reused for a study on T cells of mothers and their children.

The specimen was blood. Receptor source: a boy between 10 and 17 years old in good health. The CDR3 runs from the conserved cysteine through the conserved F or W. Each record gives: V gene, J gene, clone size, D gene, CDR3 protein, CDR3 DNA. D genes are given only for firm matches. A row's size may be missing; if present it is once, few, many or a size class.

V: TRBV20-1
J: TRBJ2-6
size: -
D: TRBD2
CDR3: CSAIGLAGDGANVLTF
DNA: TGCAGTGCGATTGGACTAGCGGGGGACGGGGCCAACGTCCTGACTTTC

V: TRBV12-3/TRBV12-4
J: TRBJ2-5
size: few
D: -
CDR3: CASNKQGAGETQYF
DNA: TGTGCCAGCAATAAACAAGGGGCGGGAGAGACCCAGTACTTC

V: TRBV5-1
J: TRBJ2-7
size: -
D: -
CDR3: CASSPQVGGDEQYF
DNA: TGCGCCAGCAGCCCCCAGGTGGGGGGCGACGAGCAGTACTTC

V: TRBV10-3
J: TRBJ2-7
size: -
D: -
CDR3: CAISESDDSSYEQYF
DNA: TGTGCCATCAGTGAGTCGGACGACAGCTCCTACGAGCAGTACTTC

V: TRBV4-3
J: TRBJ2-7
size: -
D: -
CDR3: CASSQERVEYEQYF
DNA: TGCGCCAGCAGCCAAGAGAGGGTTGAATACGAGCAGTACTTC

V: TRBV20-1
J: TRBJ2-5
size: few
D: -
CDR3: CSARDGGQKQETQYF
DNA: TGCAGTGCTAGAGACGGGGGTCAGAAGCAAGAGACCCAGTACTTC

V: TRBV28
J: TRBJ1-5
size: few
D: -
CDR3: CASSLFREQPQHF
DNA: TGTGCCAGCAGTTTATTCAGGGAACAGCCCCAGCATTTT

V: TRBV7-3
J: TRBJ2-7
size: -
D: TRBD2
CDR3: CASSLNPSGRSGEQYF
DNA: TGTGCCAGCAGCTTAAACCCTAGCGGGAGATCAGGCGAGCAGTACTTC

V: TRBV4-1
J: TRBJ1-2
size: -
D: -
CDR3: CASSPPSAWDGYTF
DNA: TGCGCCAGCAGCCCACCGTCGGCTTGGGATGGCTACACCTTC

V: TRBV2
J: TRBJ2-7
size: few
D: TRBD1
CDR3: CAREAGTGSYEQYF
DNA: TGTGCCAGAGAGGCCGGGACAGGTTCCTACGAGCAGTACTTC

V: TRBV27
J: TRBJ2-1
size: -
D: -
CDR3: CTSSLGIPFYNEQFF
DNA: TGTACCAGCAGCCTCGGGATCCCGTTTTACAATGAGCAGTTCTTC

V: TRBV27
J: TRBJ2-5
size: few
D: TRBD1
CDR3: CASRGTGGYGETQYF
DNA: TGTGCCAGCAGAGGGACAGGGGGCTATGGAGAGACCCAGTACTTC

V: TRBV29-1
J: TRBJ2-1
size: -
D: TRBD1
CDR3: CSLGTGWDEQFF
DNA: TGCAGCCTGGGGACAGGGTGGGATGAGCAGTTCTTC

V: TRBV5-1
J: TRBJ2-3
size: -
D: TRBD1
CDR3: CASSSRQGARDTQYF
DNA: TGCGCCAGCAGCTCCAGACAGGGGGCTAGAGATACGCAGTATTTT

V: TRBV9
J: TRBJ2-1
size: -
D: -
CDR3: CASSVVGGGYNEQFF
DNA: TGTGCCAGCAGCGTAGTAGGGGGAGGCTACAATGAGCAGTTCTTC

V: TRBV4-3
J: TRBJ2-2
size: -
D: -
CDR3: CASSQDTRNTGELFF
DNA: TGCGCCAGCAGCCAAGATACCAGGAACACCGGGGAGCTGTTTTTT

V: TRBV10-3
J: TRBJ2-7
size: -
D: -
CDR3: CAISEGIRDEQYF
DNA: TGTGCCATCAGTGAGGGGATTCGGGACGAGCAGTACTTC

V: TRBV14
J: TRBJ2-2
size: few
D: -
CDR3: CASSQDLRTGELFF
DNA: TGTGCCAGCAGCCAAGACCTTAGAACCGGGGAGCTGTTTTTT

V: TRBV28
J: TRBJ2-5
size: few
D: -
CDR3: CASSPWGGGREETQYF
DNA: TGTGCCAGCAGTCCTTGGGGAGGGGGCCGTGAAGAGACCCAGTACTTC

V: TRBV12-3/TRBV12-4
J: TRBJ1-5
size: -
D: TRBD1
CDR3: CAGRQTGPGNQPQHF
DNA: TGTGCCGGCAGACAGACAGGGCCCGGCAATCAGCCCCAGCATTTT

V: TRBV19
J: TRBJ2-2
size: -
D: -
CDR3: CASRGGYNTGELFF
DNA: TGTGCCAGCCGAGGGGGGTATAACACCGGGGAGCTGTTTTTT

V: TRBV6-2/TRBV6-3
J: TRBJ1-5
size: few
D: -
CDR3: CASRRQADNPQHF
DNA: TGTGCCAGCAGACGACAGGCGGATAACCCCCAGCATTTT

V: TRBV28
J: TRBJ1-2
size: many
D: -
CDR3: CASSLRGAVDGYTF
DNA: TGTGCCAGCAGTTTACGGGGGGCCGTCGATGGCTACACCTTC

V: TRBV12-3/TRBV12-4
J: TRBJ2-7
size: few
D: TRBD1
CDR3: CASSNPRQGTYEQYF
DNA: TGTGCCAGTTCGAACCCGAGACAGGGAACCTACGAGCAGTACTTC

V: TRBV20-1
J: TRBJ1-4
size: -
D: -
CDR3: CSAEGATNEKLFF
DNA: TGCAGTGCTGAGGGTGCAACTAATGAAAAACTGTTTTTT

V: TRBV5-6
J: TRBJ2-7
size: -
D: -
CDR3: CASSPWDIYEQYF
DNA: TGTGCCAGCAGCCCTTGGGACATTTACGAGCAGTACTTC

V: TRBV20-1
J: TRBJ1-2
size: -
D: TRBD1
CDR3: CSAGDRERGDGYTF
DNA: TGCAGTGCAGGGGACAGGGAACGTGGCGATGGCTACACCTTC

V: TRBV6-2/TRBV6-3
J: TRBJ1-2
size: -
D: -
CDR3: CASSSFGAYGYTF
DNA: TGTGCCAGCAGTTCCTTTGGGGCCTATGGCTACACCTTC

V: TRBV6-6
J: TRBJ2-7
size: -
D: -
CDR3: CASSYLYSYEQYF
DNA: TGTGCCAGCAGTTATCTGTACTCCTACGAGCAGTACTTC

V: TRBV2
J: TRBJ1-4
size: -
D: -
CDR3: CASRKIGGAPAKTNEKLFF
DNA: TGTGCCAGCCGAAAGATCGGGGGGGCGCCCGCTAAAACTAATGAAAAACTGTTTTTT

V: TRBV11-1
J: TRBJ2-3
size: many
D: -
CDR3: CASSLASAGPSF
DNA: TGTGCCAGCAGCTTAGCGTCCGCGGGACCGAGTTTT

V: TRBV7-2
J: TRBJ2-1
size: few
D: -
CDR3: CASSLEGVAYNEQFF
DNA: TGTGCCAGCAGCTTAGAGGGGGTGGCCTACAATGAGCAGTTCTTC

V: TRBV27
J: TRBJ2-5
size: few
D: -
CDR3: CASSYQPGTRDETQYF
DNA: TGTGCCAGCAGTTACCAGCCTGGGACAAGGGATGAGACCCAGTACTTC

V: TRBV7-9
J: TRBJ2-7
size: -
D: TRBD1
CDR3: CASSPTRATGAHEQYF
DNA: TGTGCCAGCAGCCCAACTAGAGCGACAGGGGCCCACGAGCAGTACTTC

V: TRBV5-1
J: TRBJ2-5
size: -
D: -
CDR3: CASSSIQGLGPQGYEQHF
DNA: TGCGCCAGCAGCTCTATCCAGGGATTAGGGCCTCAGGGATACGAGCAGCACTTC

V: TRBV7-2
J: TRBJ2-7
size: few
D: -
CDR3: CASSRIPYEQYF
DNA: TGTGCCAGCAGCCGGATCCCCTACGAGCAGTACTTC

V: TRBV20-1
J: TRBJ1-4
size: -
D: -
CDR3: CSASVRGEKLFF
DNA: TGCAGTGCTAGTGTCCGGGGGGAAAAACTGTTTTTT

V: TRBV20-1
J: TRBJ2-7
size: -
D: TRBD2
CDR3: CSARVGTSGGPYEQYF
DNA: TGCAGTGCTAGAGTCGGGACTAGCGGAGGACCATACGAGCAGTACTTC

V: TRBV6-2/TRBV6-3
J: TRBJ2-1
size: -
D: -
CDR3: CASSPVGGVYNEQFF
DNA: TGTGCCAGCAGCCCCGTGGGGGGAGTCTACAATGAGCAGTTCTTC

V: TRBV12-3/TRBV12-4
J: TRBJ2-5
size: -
D: TRBD2
CDR3: CASSFGGAETQYF
DNA: TGTGCCAGCAGTTTCGGGGGGGCGGAGACCCAGTACTTC

V: TRBV20-1
J: TRBJ2-7
size: few
D: TRBD2
CDR3: CSASFGGGRSGRANEQYF
DNA: TGCAGTGCTAGTTTCGGCGGCGGAAGAAGCGGGAGGGCCAACGAGCAGTACTTC

V: TRBV24-1
J: TRBJ2-5
size: -
D: TRBD2
CDR3: CATSDVGLAGASGKTQYF
DNA: TGTGCCACCAGTGATGTGGGACTAGCGGGAGCATCGGGAAAGACCCAGTACTTC

V: TRBV6-6
J: TRBJ2-1
size: few
D: TRBD1
CDR3: CASSYNRGGEQFF
DNA: TGTGCCAGCAGTTACAACAGGGGTGGCGAGCAGTTCTTC

V: TRBV28
J: TRBJ2-4
size: -
D: TRBD1
CDR3: CASSGGTGWDIQYF
DNA: TGTGCCAGCAGTGGGGGGACAGGGTGGGACATTCAGTACTTC

V: TRBV28
J: TRBJ2-1
size: few
D: TRBD2
CDR3: CASSRRGLAGGQSYNEQFF
DNA: TGTGCCAGCAGCCGGAGGGGACTAGCGGGGGGGCAGTCCTACAATGAGCAGTTCTTC

V: TRBV20-1
J: TRBJ2-1
size: few
D: -
CDR3: CSALPPTRHGNEQFF
DNA: TGCAGTGCTTTACCCCCGACTAGACATGGGAATGAGCAGTTCTTC

V: TRBV12-3/TRBV12-4
J: TRBJ2-1
size: -
D: -
CDR3: CASSLGRFRSEQFF
DNA: TGTGCCAGCAGTTTAGGTCGCTTTCGGTCTGAGCAGTTCTTC

V: TRBV12-3/TRBV12-4
J: TRBJ2-1
size: few
D: -
CDR3: CAVHEGRRSSYNEQFF
DNA: TGTGCGGTACACGAGGGACGAAGGAGCTCCTACAATGAGCAGTTCTTC

V: TRBV18
J: TRBJ2-3
size: -
D: TRBD2
CDR3: CASSPRGLAGVDTQYF
DNA: TGTGCCAGCTCACCTCGAGGACTAGCGGGAGTAGATACGCAGTATTTT

V: TRBV20-1
J: TRBJ2-7
size: few
D: -
CDR3: CSADRYEQYF
DNA: TGCAGTGCCGACAGGTACGAGCAGTACTTC

V: TRBV7-3
J: TRBJ2-4
size: -
D: TRBD1
CDR3: CASSRTGGRNIQYF
DNA: TGTGCCAGCAGCCGGACAGGGGGAAGAAACATTCAGTACTTC

V: TRBV5-1
J: TRBJ2-1
size: few
D: -
CDR3: CASSLLSPAPSSYNEQFF
DNA: TGCGCCAGCAGCTTATTATCGCCAGCTCCATCGTCCTACAATGAGCAGTTCTTC

V: TRBV28
J: TRBJ2-3
size: -
D: TRBD2
CDR3: CASSSLAGGQDTQYF
DNA: TGTGCCAGCAGCTCATTAGCGGGGGGTCAGGATACGCAGTATTTT

V: TRBV7-2
J: TRBJ1-3
size: -
D: -
CDR3: CASSPGGNSGNTIYF
DNA: TGTGCCAGCAGCCCGGGAGGGAACTCTGGAAACACCATATATTTT

V: TRBV7-2
J: TRBJ2-7
size: -
D: TRBD2
CDR3: CASSSSGRASYEQYF
DNA: TGTGCCAGCAGCTCTAGCGGGAGGGCCTCCTACGAGCAGTACTTC

V: TRBV29-1
J: TRBJ2-2
size: few
D: -
CDR3: CSVEGHWSGELFF
DNA: TGCAGCGTTGAGGGACATTGGTCCGGGGAGCTGTTTTTT

V: TRBV7-2
J: TRBJ2-7
size: -
D: -
CDR3: CASSNPGLHEQYF
DNA: TGTGCTAGCAGCAACCCGGGACTCCACGAGCAGTACTTC

V: TRBV6-2/TRBV6-3
J: TRBJ1-1
size: -
D: -
CDR3: CASSYLAVNTEAFF
DNA: TGTGCCAGCAGTTACTTGGCAGTGAACACTGAAGCTTTCTTT

V: TRBV4-3
J: TRBJ2-7
size: -
D: -
CDR3: CASSQEGGHSYEQYF
DNA: TGCGCCAGCAGCCAAGAAGGAGGTCACTCCTACGAGCAGTACTTC